This passage covers 11 T cell receptor beta chains from one sample sequenced in a study of shared clonotypes between healthy human individuals. TCRdb's copy holds only in-frame clones and misses some; the assay was immunoSEQ multiplex PCR. The repertoire holds around 1,900,000 clones, just under 95% seen once, with about 1.7% in the top ten. In the naive CD8 group, cells lacked CD45RO and were positively selected for CCR7, so terminally differentiated effector memory CD45RA+ cells were left out. The sample was naive CD8+ T cells from PBMCs. These TCRs come from a man aged 18 to 35 in good health. Some clones in this sample may be carry-over from other donors' samples.

J is TRBJ1-1 and V is TRBV7-9; D gene ambiguous. CDR3 length: 14 residues. The germline V gene encodes CDR1 SEHNR and CDR2 FQNEAQ (reference sequence). V was pared by 3 bases and J by 4 bases, with 12 bases between. CDR3 nucleotides: TGTGCCAGCAGCTTCGGGGAATCGGTCACTGAAGCTTTCTTT. This encodes CASSFGESVTEAFF. The full variable domain, rest sourced from reference TRBV7-9 and TRBJ1-1, is DTGVSQNPRHKITKRGQNVTFRCDPISEHNRLYWYRQTLGQGPEFLTYFQNEAQLEKSRLLSDRFSAERPKGSFSTLEIQRTEQGDSAMYLCASSFGESVTEAFFGQGTRLTVV.

Notes on this clone: At the DNA level, this CDR3 is encoded by other sequences in the same sample as well. The V gene is TRBV27, the J gene TRBJ2-1; 12 bases fit TRBD2. This CDR3 has 15 residues. V shed 5 bases and J 6 bases; nucleotides not matched to a gene: 5. Germline CDR1 and CDR2: MNHEY and SMNVEV (reference sequence). The CDR3 sequence: CASSPLAGGINEQFF. The CDR3, as DNA: TGTGCCAGCAGTCCGCTAGCGGGAGGGATCAATGAGCAGTTCTTC.

The rearrangement uses TRBV6-6 and TRBJ2-2; D is unresolved. Germline V gene lookup returns CDR1 MNHNY and CDR2 SVGAGI (reference sequence). Trimming cost V 2 bases and J 4 bases, with 8 bases left between them. This CDR3 spans 14 amino acids. CDR3 coding DNA: TGTGCCAGCAGTTACGGGGTCGTCACCGGGGAGCTGTTTTTT. Translating gives CASSYGVVTGELFF.

The sample holds one count of this clone. The chain links TRBV28 to TRBJ1-2; 7 bases fit TRBD1. This CDR3 contains 13 residues. Per germline, CDR1 MDHEN and CDR2 SYDVKM. Losses at the gene ends were 3 bases for V and 7 bases for J; bases not matched to a gene: 5. The CDR3 region has the DNA TGTGCCAGCAGTTTCGGAGGGGGCGGTGGCTACACCTTC. Translated: CASSFGGGGGYTF.

The chain joins TRBV5-6 to TRBJ2-7, with 7 positions matching TRBD2. J lost 0 bases, V lost 3 bases, and 9 bases had no gene match. CDR1 SGHDT and CDR2 YYEEEE come from the germline V gene. The CDR3 extends over 16 amino acids. CDR3 sequence: CASSWGTGGFSYEQYF. The CDR3, as DNA: TGTGCCAGCAGCTGGGGTACGGGAGGCTTCTCCTACGAGCAGTACTTC.

The V gene is TRBV9, the J gene TRBJ1-2; maybe TRBD1 (5 bases). The V and J ends lost 0 bases and 2 bases respectively, with 8 bases between them. The CDR3 consists of 14 residues. From germline, CDR1 is SGDLS and CDR2 YYNGEE. CDR3 nucleotide sequence: TGTGCCAGCAGCGTAGAGGGGACGAACTATGGCTACACCTTC. This translates into CASSVEGTNYGYTF.

The genes are TRBV6-5 and TRBJ2-3; possibly TRBD1 for D (6 bases). The CDR3 totals 15 residues. The ends were cut back, 6 bases at V and 1 base at J, with 14 bases in the middle. Germline CDR1 is MNHEY and CDR2 is SVGAGI. CDR3 sequence reads: CASRRGSWGTDTQYF. Written as DNA, the CDR3 is TGTGCCAGCAGGAGGGGGAGTTGGGGCACAGATACGCAGTATTTT.

A word on this clone: Additional DNA sequences in this sample encode the identical CDR3. The chain recombines TRBV29-1 with TRBJ1-1; D not certain. CDR3 length equals 10 residues. Germline CDR1 and CDR2: SQVTM and ANQGSEA. The germline V and J ends were trimmed by 7 bases and 1 base, with 4 bases remaining between them. CDR3 in DNA: TGCAGCGGGGCGAACACTGAAGCTTTCTTT. Its translation is CSGANTEAFF.

The rearrangement links TRBV7-8 to TRBJ2-5; TRBD2 agrees at 13 bases. V was pared by 2 bases and J by 4 bases, with 7 bases of the junction left unmatched. The germline V gene encodes CDR1 SGHVS and CDR2 FQNEAQ. The CDR3 is 17 residues long. DNA for the CDR3: TGTGCCAGCAGCTTACTTACTAGCGGGAGGGCCCCAGAGACCCAGTACTTC. Translating it yields CASSLLTSGRAPETQYF.

The chain has TRBV5-4 and TRBJ2-7; no clear D. CDR3 length: 13 amino acids. Germline loops: CDR1 SGHNT, CDR2 YYREEE (reference sequence). V lost 4 bases and J lost 4, with 12 bases in between. The CDR3 coding sequence is TGTGCCAGCAGCGAGGACCTGGGGTACGAGCAGTACTTC. Translating it yields CASSEDLGYEQYF. Supplemented by reference TRBV5-4 and TRBJ2-7, the full variable domain reads ETGVTQSPTHLIKTRGQQVTLRCSSQSGHNTVSWYQQALGQGPQFIFQYYREEENGRGNFPPRFSGLQFPNYSSELNVNALELDDSALYLCASSEDLGYEQYFGPGTRLTVT.

A remark on this clone: This CDR3 is also generated by other DNA sequences in the sample. The chain couples TRBV29-1 to TRBJ2-7, with TRBD1 matching over 7 bases. The CDR3 has 12 residues. Germline loops: CDR1 SQVTM, CDR2 ANQGSEA. V gave up 6 bases and J gave up 2 bases; unmatched junction bases: 4. The CDR3 nucleotides read TGCAGCGTGGTAGGGGGCGCCTACGAGCAGTACTTC. Translated: CSVVGGAYEQYF.